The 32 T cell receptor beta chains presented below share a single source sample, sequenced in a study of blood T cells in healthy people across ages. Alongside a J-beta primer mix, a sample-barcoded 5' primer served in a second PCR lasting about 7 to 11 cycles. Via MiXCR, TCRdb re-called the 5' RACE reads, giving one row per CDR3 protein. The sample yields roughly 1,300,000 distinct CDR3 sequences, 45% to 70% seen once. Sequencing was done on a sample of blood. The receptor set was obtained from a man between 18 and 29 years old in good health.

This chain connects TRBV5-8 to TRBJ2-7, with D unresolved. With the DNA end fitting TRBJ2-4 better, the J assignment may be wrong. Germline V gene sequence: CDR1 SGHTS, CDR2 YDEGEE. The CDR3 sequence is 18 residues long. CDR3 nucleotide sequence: TGTGCCAGCAGCTTGCCCTTGTGGGAAGGGTCGGCCAAAAACATTCAGTACTTC. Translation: CASSLPLWEGSAKNIQYF.

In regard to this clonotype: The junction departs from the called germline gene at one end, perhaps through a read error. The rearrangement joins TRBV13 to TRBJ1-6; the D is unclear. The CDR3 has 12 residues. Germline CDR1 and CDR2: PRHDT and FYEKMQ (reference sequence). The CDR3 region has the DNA TGTGCCAGCAGCTTGAGTAATTCACCCCCCCACTTT. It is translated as CASSLSNSPPHF.

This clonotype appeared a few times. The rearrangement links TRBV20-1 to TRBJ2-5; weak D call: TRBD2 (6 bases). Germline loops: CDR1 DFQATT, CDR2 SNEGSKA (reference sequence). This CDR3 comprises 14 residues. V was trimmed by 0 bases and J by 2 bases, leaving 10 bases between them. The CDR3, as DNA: TGCAGTGCTAGAGATGGGGCGGGACAAGAGACCCAGTACTTC. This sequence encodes CSARDGAGQETQYF.

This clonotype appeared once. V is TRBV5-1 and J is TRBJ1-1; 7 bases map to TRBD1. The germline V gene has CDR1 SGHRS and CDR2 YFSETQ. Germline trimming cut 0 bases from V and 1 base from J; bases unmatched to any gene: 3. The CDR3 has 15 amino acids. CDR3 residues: CASSLGQGSNTEAFF. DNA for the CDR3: TGCGCCAGCAGCTTGGGACAGGGATCGAACACTGAAGCTTTCTTT.

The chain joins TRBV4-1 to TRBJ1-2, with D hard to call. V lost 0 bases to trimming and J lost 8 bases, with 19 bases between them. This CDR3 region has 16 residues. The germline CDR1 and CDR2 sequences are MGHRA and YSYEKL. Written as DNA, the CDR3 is TGCGCCAGCAGCCAAGAACACTACGGGTCAATAATAGGCTACACCTTC. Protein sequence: CASSQEHYGSIIGYTF.

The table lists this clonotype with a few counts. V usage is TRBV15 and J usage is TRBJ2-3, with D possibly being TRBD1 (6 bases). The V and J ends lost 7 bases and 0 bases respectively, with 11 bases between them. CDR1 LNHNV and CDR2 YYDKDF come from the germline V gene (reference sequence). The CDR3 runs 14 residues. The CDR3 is CATTGHLSTDTQYF. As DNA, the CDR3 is TGTGCCACCACGGGACACTTAAGCACAGATACGCAGTATTTT.

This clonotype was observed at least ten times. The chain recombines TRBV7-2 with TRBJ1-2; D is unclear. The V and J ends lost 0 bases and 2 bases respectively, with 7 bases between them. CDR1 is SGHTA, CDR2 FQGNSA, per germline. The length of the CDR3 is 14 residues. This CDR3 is CASSLAPGNYGYTF. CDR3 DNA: TGTGCCAGCAGCTTAGCTCCGGGAAACTATGGCTACACCTTC. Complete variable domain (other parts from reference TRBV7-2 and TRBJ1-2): GAGVSQSPSNKVTEKGKDVELRCDPISGHTALYWYRQSLGQGLEFLIYFQGNSAPDKSGLPSDRFSAERTGGSVSTLTIQRTQQEDSAVYLCASSLAPGNYGYTFGSGTRLTVV.

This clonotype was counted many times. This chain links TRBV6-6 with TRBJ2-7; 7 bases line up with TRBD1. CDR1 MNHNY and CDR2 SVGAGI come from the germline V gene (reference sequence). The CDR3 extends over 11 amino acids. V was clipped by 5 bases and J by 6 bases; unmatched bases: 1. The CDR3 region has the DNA TGTGCCAGCAGTCGGGACAGCGAGCAGTACTTC. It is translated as CASSRDSEQYF.

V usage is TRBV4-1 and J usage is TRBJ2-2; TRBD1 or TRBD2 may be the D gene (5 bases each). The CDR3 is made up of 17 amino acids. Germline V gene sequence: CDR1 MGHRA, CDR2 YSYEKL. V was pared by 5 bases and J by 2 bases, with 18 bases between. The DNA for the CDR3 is TGCGCCAGCAGCGTATCCCGGGGCTTCAAAAACACCGGGGAGCTGTTTTTT. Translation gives CASSVSRGFKNTGELFF.

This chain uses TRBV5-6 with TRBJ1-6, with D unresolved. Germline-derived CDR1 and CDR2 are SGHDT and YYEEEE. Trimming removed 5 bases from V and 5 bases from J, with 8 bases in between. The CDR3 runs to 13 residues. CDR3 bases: TGTGCCAGCAGGACGGTAGATAATTCACCCCTCCACTTT. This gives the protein CASRTVDNSPLHF.

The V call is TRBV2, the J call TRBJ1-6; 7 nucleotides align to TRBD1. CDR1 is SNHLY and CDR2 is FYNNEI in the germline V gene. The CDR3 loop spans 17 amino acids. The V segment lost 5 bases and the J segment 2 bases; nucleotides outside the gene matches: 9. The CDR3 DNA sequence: TGTGCCAGCAGTCCAGACCCCGACAGGGCCTATAATTCACCCCTCCACTTT. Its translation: CASSPDPDRAYNSPLHF.

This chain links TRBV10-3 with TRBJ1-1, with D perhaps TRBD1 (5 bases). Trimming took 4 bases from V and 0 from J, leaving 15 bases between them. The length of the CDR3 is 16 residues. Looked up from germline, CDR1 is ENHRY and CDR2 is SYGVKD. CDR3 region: CAISAMGNRMNTEAFF. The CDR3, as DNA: TGTGCCATCAGTGCAATGGGGAACAGGATGAACACTGAAGCTTTCTTT.

The CDR3 DNA reads TGTGCCAGCAGCTTGGCCAGGGCAAATTCACCCCTCCACTTT. Its protein product is CASSLARANSPLHF. The gene calls are TRBV5-5 and TRBJ1-6, with D possibly being TRBD1 (5 bases). This CDR3 is built from 14 residues. Trimming took off 0 bases at V and 7 bases at J, with 8 bases between the two ends. Germline CDR1 reads SGHKS; CDR2 reads YYEKEE (reference sequence). Supplemented by reference TRBV5-5 and TRBJ1-6, the full variable domain reads DAGVTQSPTHLIKTRGQQVTLRCSPISGHKSVSWYQQVLGQGPQFIFQYYEKEERGRGNFPDRFSARQFPNYSSELNVNALLLGDSALYLCASSLARANSPLHFGNGTRLTVT.

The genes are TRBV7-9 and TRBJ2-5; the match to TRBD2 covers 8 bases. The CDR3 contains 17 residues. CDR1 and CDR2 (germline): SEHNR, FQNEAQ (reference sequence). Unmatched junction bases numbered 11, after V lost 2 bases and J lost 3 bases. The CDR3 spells CASSLIHQRELEETQYF. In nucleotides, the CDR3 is TGTGCCAGCAGCTTAATCCACCAGCGGGAGTTAGAAGAGACCCAGTACTTC.

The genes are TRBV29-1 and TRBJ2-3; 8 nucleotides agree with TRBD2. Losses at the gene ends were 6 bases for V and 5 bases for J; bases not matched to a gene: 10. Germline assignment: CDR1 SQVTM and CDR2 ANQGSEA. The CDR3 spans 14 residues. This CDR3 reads CSVPRGEGVDTQYF. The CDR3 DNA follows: TGCAGCGTCCCGCGGGGGGAAGGGGTAGATACGCAGTATTTT.

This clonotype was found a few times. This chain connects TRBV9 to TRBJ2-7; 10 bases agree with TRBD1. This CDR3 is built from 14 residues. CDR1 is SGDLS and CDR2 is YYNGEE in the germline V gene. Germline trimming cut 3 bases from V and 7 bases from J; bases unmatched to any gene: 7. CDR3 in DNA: TGTGCCAGCAGCGGGGACAGGGGAGTCGAAGAGCAGTACTTC. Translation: CASSGDRGVEEQYF.

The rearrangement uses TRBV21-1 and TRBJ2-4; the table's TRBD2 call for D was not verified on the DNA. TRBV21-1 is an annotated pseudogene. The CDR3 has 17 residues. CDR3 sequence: CASSKSPREGAKNIQYF. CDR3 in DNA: TGTGCCAGCAGCAAAAGCCCTCGTGAGGGGGCAAAAAACATTCAGTACTTC.

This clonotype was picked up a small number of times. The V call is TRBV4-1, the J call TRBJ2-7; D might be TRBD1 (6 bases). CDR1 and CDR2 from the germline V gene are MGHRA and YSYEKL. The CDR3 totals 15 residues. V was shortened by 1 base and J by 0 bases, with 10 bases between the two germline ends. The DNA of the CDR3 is TGCGCCAGCAGCCAAGCCAGGGGTATCTCCTACGAGCAGTACTTC. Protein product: CASSQARGISYEQYF.

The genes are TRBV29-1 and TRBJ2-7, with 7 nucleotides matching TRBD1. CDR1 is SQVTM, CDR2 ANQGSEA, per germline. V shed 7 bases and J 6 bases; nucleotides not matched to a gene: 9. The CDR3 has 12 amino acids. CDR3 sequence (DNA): TGCAGCGAAAAGGACAGGACGGGCGAGCAGTACTTC. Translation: CSEKDRTGEQYF.

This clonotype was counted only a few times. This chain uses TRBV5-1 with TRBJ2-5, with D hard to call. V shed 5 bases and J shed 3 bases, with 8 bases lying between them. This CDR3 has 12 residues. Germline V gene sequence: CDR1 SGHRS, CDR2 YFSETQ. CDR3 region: CASRKREETQYF. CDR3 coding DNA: TGCGCCAGCAGAAAACGGGAAGAGACCCAGTACTTC.

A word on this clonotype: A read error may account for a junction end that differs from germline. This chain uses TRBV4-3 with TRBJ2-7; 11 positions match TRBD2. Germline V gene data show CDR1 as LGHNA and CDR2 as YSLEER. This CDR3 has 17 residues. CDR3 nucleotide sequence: TGCACCAGCAGCCAAGGCCTAGCGGGGGGATCCTCCTACGAGCAGTACTTC. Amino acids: CTSSQGLAGGSSYEQYF.

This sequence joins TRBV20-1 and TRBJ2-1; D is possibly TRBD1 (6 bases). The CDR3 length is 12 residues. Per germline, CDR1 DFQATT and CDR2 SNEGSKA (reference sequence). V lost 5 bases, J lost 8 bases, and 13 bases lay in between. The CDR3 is CSAEDRFDEQFF. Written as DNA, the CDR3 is TGCAGTGCTGAAGACAGGTTCGATGAGCAGTTCTTC.

CDR3 in DNA: TGTGCCAGCAGCCAAGGGTTTTTACGCGGATCCAGTTCCGAGCAGTACTTC. Translated: CASSQGFLRGSSSEQYF. The chain recombines TRBV4-2 with TRBJ2-7; D is unclear. This CDR3 contains 17 residues. The germline CDR1 and CDR2 sequences are LGHNA and YNFKEQ. V dropped 1 base and J dropped 6 bases, with 22 bases sitting between them.

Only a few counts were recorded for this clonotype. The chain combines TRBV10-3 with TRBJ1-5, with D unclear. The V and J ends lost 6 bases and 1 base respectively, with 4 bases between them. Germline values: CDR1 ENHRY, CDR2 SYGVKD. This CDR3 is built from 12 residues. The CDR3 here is CAIRDSNQPQHF. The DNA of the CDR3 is TGTGCCATCAGGGACAGCAATCAGCCCCAGCATTTT.

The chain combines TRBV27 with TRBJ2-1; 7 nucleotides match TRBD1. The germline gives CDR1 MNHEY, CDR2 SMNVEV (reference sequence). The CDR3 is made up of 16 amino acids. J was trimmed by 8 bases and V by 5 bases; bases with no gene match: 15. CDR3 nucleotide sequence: TGTGCCAGCAGTAGGGTCGGGGACAGCCGCTTCGATGAGCAGTTCTTC. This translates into CASSRVGDSRFDEQFF.

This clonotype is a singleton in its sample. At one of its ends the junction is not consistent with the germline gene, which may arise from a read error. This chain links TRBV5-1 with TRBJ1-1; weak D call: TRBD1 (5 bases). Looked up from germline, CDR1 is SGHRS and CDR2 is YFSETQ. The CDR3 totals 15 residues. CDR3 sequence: CASSFQGAMNTESFF. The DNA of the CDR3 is TGCGCCAGCAGCTTTCAGGGAGCAATGAACACTGAATCTTTCTTT.

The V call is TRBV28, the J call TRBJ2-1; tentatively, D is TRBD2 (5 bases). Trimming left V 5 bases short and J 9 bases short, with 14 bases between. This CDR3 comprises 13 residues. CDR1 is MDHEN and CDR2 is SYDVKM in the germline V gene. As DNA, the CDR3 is TGTGCCAGCAGTACCGGAGGTTCTGGTGAGCAGTTCTTC. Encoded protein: CASSTGGSGEQFF.

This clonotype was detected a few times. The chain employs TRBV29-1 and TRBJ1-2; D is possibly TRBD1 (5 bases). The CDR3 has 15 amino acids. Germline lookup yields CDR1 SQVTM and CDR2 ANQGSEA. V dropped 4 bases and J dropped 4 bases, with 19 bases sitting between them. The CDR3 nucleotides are TGCAGCGTTGTTGGGAGGGGATTGGAAATCTATGGCTACACCTTC. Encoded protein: CSVVGRGLEIYGYTF.

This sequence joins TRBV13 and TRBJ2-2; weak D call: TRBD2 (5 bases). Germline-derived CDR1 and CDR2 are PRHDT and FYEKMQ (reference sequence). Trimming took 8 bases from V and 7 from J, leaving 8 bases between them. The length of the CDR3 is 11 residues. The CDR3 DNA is TGTGCCAGCGAGGGAGTCGGGGAGCTGTTTTTT. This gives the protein CASEGVGELFF.

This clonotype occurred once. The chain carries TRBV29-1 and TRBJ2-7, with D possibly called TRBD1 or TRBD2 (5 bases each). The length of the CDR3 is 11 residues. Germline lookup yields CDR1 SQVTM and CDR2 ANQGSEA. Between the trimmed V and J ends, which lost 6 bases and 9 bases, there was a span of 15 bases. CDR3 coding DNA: TGCAGCGTAGAACGGGGCTCCGGGCAGTACTTC. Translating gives CSVERGSGQYF.

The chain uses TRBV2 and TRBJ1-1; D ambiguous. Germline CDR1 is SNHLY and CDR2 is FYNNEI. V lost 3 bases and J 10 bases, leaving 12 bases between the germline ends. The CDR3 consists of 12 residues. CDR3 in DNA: TGTGCCAGCAGTGAGACTATTTCGGGAGCTTTCTTT. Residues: CASSETISGAFF.

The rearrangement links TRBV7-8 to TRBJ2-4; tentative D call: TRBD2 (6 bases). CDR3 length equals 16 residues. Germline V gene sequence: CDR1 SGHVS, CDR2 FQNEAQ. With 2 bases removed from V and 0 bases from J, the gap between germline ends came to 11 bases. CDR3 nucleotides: TGTGCCAGCAGCTTACGTGGGGGGAGAGCCAAAAACATTCAGTACTTC. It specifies CASSLRGGRAKNIQYF.